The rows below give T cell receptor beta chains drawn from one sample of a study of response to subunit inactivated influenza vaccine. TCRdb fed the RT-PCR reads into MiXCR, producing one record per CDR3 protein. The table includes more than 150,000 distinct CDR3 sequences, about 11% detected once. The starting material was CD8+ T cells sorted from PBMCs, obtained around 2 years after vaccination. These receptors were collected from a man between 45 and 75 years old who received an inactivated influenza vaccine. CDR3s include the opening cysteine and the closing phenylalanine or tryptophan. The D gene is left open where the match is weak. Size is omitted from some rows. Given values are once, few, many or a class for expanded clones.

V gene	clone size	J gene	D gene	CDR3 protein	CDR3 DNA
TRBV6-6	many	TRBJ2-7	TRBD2	CASREGGPYEQYF	TGTGCCAGCAGGGAGGGAGGGCCCTACGAGCAGTACTTC
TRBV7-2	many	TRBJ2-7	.	CASSLVSYEQYF	TGTGCCAGCAGTTTAGTATCCTACGAGCAGTACTTC
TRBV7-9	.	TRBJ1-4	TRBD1	CASGGDRILFF	TGTGCCAGCGGGGGGGACAGGATACTGTTTTTT
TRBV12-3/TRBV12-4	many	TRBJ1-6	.	CASTLGAGLNSYNSPLHF	TGTGCCAGCACCTTAGGGGCGGGTCTGAACTCCTATAATTCACCCCTCCACTTT
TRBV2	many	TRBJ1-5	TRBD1	CASKGAGGNQPQHF	TGTGCCAGCAAGGGGGCTGGGGGCAATCAGCCCCAGCATTTT
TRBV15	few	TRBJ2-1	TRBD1	CATSSPGQGTHEQFF	TGTGCCACCAGCAGTCCGGGACAGGGAACCCATGAGCAGTTCTTC
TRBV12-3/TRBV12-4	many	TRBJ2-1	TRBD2	CASRRGLAGGGEQFF	TGTGCCAGCAGACGAGGACTAGCGGGGGGTGGTGAGCAGTTCTTC
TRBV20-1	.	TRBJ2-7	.	CSAYRAYEQYF	TGCAGTGCTTACAGGGCATACGAGCAGTACTTC
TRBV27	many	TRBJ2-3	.	CASSPRVAGRDTQYF	TGTGCCAGCAGCCCCCGGGTTGCGGGAAGAGATACGCAGTATTTT
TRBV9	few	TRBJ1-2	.	CASSAPMGRNYGYTF	TGTGCCAGCAGCGCCCCGATGGGGAGGAACTATGGCTACACCTTC
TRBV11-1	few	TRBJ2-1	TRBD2	CASSLALLRSGGYYEQFF	TGTGCCAGCAGCTTAGCGCTACTTCGCAGCGGGGGGTATTATGAGCAGTTCTTC
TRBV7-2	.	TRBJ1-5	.	CASSYPGLPNQPQHF	TGTGCCAGCAGTTACCCGGGACTGCCTAATCAGCCCCAGCATTTT
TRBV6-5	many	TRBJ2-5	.	CASSYSGETQYF	TGTGCCAGCAGTTACTCGGGAGAGACCCAGTACTTC
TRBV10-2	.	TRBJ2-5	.	CASTRGGETQYF	TGCGCCAGCACCAGGGGGGGAGAGACCCAGTACTTC
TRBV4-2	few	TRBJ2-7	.	CASSQGEGAYEQYF	TGTGCCAGCAGCCAAGGGGAAGGGGCCTACGAGCAGTACTTC
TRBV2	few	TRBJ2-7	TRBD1	CASTPPGQVTYEQYF	TGTGCCAGCACTCCACCGGGACAGGTTACCTACGAGCAGTACTTC
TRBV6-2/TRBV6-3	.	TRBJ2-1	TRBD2	CASLLAGGHEQFF	TGTGCCAGTCTACTAGCGGGGGGCCATGAGCAGTTCTTC
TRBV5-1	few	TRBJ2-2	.	CASSWGVGAANTGELFF	TGCGCCAGCAGCTGGGGAGTGGGGGCCGCGAACACCGGGGAGCTGTTTTTT
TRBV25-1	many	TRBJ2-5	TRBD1	CAGQGTHGTQYF	TGTGCCGGACAGGGTACTCACGGGACCCAGTACTTC
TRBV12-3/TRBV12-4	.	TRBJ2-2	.	CASSLWQPNTGELFF	TGTGCCAGCAGTTTATGGCAACCGAACACCGGGGAGCTGTTTTTT
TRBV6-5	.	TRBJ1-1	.	CASSGGEEAFF	TGTGCCAGCAGTGGAGGGGAAGAAGCTTTCTTT
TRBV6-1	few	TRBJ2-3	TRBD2	CASRRLAGGADTQYF	TGTGCCAGCAGGCGACTAGCGGGAGGGGCAGATACGCAGTATTTT
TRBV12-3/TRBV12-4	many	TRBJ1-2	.	CASSQGGFNYGYTF	TGTGCCAGCAGCCAAGGGGGATTTAACTATGGCTACACCTTC
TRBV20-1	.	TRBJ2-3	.	CSASPPSSSTDTQYF	TGCAGTGCTAGTCCTCCTAGCTCTTCCACAGATACGCAGTATTTT
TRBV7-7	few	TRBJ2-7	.	CASSRPGGEQYF	TGTGCCAGCAGCCGACCCGGGGGCGAGCAGTACTTC
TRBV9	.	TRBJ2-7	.	CASSAGQYSYEQYF	TGTGCCAGCAGCGCGGGGCAGTACTCCTACGAGCAGTACTTC
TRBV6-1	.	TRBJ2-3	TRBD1	CASNPTGALADTQYF	TGTGCCAGCAACCCGACAGGGGCCCTCGCAGATACGCAGTATTTT
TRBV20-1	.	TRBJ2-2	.	CSARDRGVRGGELFF	TGCAGTGCTAGAGATAGGGGGGTTCGTGGCGGGGAGCTGTTTTTT
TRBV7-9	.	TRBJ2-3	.	CASSLNLDTQYF	TGTGCCAGCAGCCTAAACTTAGATACGCAGTATTTT
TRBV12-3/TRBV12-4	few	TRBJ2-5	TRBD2	CASSLSGGVYETQYF	TGTGCCAGCAGTTTAAGCGGGGGGGTGTATGAGACCCAGTACTTC
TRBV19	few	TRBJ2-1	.	CASSIFQGTYNEQFF	TGTGCCAGTAGTATTTTTCAGGGAACCTACAATGAGCAGTTCTTC
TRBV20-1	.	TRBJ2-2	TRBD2	CSARDSGRSGELFF	TGCAGTGCTAGGGATAGCGGGAGGTCCGGGGAGCTGTTTTTT
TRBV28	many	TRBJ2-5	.	CASSLDTKETQYF	TGTGCCAGCAGTTTAGACACCAAAGAGACCCAGTACTTC
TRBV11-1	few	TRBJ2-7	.	CASSQVSEQYF	TGTGCCAGCAGCCAGGTGAGCGAGCAGTACTTC
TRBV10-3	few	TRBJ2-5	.	CAISDTPQGSLETQYF	TGTGCCATCAGTGATACCCCCCAGGGGTCCTTGGAGACCCAGTACTTC
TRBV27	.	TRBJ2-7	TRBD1	CASSPAPGQGSYEQYF	TGTGCCAGCAGTCCCGCCCCGGGACAGGGCTCCTACGAGCAGTACTTC
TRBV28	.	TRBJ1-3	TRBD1	CASSLTGTGVSGNTIYF	TGTGCCAGCAGTTTAACCGGGACAGGAGTCTCTGGAAACACCATATATTTT
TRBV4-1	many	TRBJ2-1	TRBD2	CASSQVFGGAPNEQFF	TGCGCCAGCAGCCAAGTATTCGGGGGGGCTCCAAATGAGCAGTTCTTC
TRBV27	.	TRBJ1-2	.	CASSSGALGYTF	TGTGCCAGCAGTTCAGGGGCTCTTGGCTACACCTTC
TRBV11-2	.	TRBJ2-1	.	CATSGSSYNEQFF	TGTGCCACCTCAGGGAGCTCCTACAATGAGCAGTTCTTC
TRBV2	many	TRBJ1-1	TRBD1	CANDRAQGGFAEAFF	TGTGCCAACGACCGGGCACAGGGGGGTTTCGCTGAAGCTTTCTTT
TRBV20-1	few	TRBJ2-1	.	CSVENDRRNEQFF	TGCAGCGTGGAAAACGATCGACGCAATGAGCAGTTCTTC
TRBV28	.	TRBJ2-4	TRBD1	CASSNARTGKNIQYF	TGTGCCAGCAGTAACGCAAGGACAGGCAAAAACATTCAGTACTTC
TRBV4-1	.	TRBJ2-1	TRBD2	CASSQIGTSGSNEQFF	TGCGCCAGCAGCCAGATAGGGACTAGCGGGAGTAATGAGCAGTTCTTC
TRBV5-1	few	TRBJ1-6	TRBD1	CASSLAGGRYNSPLHF	TGCGCCAGCAGCTTGGCAGGGGGCAGGTATAATTCACCCCTCCACTTT
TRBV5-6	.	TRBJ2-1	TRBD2	CASSPPGLAGLNEQFF	TGTGCCAGCAGCCCGCCCGGACTAGCGGGACTCAATGAGCAGTTCTTC
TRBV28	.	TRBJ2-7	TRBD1	CASLRAGGLMGPNEQYF	TGTGCCAGCCTCCGGGCAGGGGGCTTGATGGGTCCCAACGAGCAGTACTTC
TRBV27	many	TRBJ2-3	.	CASSLLAASTDTQYF	TGTGCCAGCAGTTTATTAGCGGCATCCACAGATACGCAGTATTTT
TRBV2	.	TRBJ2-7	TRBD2	CASSPLAGEPYEQYF	TGTGCCAGCAGTCCCTTAGCGGGGGAGCCCTACGAGCAGTACTTC
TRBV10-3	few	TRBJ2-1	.	CAISVAYNEQFF	TGTGCCATCAGCGTTGCATACAATGAGCAGTTCTTC
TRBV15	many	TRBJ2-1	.	CATSRAGSSYNEQFF	TGTGCCACCAGCAGAGCTGGGAGCTCCTACAATGAGCAGTTCTTC
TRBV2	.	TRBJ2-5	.	CASSDPPGVGTQYF	TGTGCCAGCAGTGACCCCCCTGGGGTGGGGACCCAGTACTTC
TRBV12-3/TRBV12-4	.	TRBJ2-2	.	CASSFGVTGELFF	TGTGCCAGCAGTTTTGGGGTAACCGGGGAGCTGTTTTTT